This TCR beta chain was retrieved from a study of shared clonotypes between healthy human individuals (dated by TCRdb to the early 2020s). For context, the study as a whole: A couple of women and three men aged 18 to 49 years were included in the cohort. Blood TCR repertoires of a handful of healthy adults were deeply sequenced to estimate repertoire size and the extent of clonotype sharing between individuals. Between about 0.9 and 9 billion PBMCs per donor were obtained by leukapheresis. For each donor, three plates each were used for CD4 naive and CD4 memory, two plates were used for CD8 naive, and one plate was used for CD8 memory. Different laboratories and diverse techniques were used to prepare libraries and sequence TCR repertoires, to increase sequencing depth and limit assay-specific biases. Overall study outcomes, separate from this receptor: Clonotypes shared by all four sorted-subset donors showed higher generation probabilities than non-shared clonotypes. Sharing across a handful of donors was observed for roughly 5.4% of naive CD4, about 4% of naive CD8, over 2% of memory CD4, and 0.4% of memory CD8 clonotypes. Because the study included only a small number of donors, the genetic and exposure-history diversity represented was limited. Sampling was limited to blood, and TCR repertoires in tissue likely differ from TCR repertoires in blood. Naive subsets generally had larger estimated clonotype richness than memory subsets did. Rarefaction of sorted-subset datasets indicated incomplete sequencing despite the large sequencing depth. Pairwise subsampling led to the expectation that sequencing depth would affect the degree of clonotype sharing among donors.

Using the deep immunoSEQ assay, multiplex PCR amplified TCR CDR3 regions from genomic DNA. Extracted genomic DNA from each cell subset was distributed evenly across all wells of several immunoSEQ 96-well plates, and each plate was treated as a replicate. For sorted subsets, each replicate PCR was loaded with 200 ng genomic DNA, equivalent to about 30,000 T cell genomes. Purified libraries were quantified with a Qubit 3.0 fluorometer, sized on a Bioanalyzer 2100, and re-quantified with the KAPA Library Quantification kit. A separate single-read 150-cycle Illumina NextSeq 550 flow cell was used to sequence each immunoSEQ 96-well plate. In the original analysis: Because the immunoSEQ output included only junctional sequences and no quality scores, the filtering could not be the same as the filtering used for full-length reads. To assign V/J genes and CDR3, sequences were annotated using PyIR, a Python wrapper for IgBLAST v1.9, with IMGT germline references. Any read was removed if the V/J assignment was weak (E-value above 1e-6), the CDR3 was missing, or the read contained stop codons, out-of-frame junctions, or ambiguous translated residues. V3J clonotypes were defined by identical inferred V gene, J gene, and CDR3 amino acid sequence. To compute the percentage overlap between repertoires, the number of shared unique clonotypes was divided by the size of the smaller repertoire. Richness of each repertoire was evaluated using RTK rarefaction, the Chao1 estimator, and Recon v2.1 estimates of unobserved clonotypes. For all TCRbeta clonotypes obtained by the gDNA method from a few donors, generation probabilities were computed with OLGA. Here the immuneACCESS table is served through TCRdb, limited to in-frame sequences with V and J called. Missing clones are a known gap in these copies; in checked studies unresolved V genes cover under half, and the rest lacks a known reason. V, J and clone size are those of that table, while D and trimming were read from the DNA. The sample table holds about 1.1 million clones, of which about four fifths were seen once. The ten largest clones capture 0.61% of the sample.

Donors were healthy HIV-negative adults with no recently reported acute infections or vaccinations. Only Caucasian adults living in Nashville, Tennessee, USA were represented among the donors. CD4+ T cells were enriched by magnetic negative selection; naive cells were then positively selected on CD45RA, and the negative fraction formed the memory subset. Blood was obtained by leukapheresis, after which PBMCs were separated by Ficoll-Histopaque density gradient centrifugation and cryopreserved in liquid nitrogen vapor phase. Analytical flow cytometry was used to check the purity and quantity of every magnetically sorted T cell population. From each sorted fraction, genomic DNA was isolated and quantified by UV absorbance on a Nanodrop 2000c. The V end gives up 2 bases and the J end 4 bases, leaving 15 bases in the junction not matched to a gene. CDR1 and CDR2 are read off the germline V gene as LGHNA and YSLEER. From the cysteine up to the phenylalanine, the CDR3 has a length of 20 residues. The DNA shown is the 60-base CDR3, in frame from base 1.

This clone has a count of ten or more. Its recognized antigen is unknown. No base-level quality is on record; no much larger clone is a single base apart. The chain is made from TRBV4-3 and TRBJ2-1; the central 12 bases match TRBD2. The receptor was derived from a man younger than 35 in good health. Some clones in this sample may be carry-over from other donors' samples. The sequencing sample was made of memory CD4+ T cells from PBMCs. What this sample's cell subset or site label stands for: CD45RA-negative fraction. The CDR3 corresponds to CASSQKIGLAGSRDYNEQFF. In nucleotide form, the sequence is TGCGCCAGCAGCCAAAAGATCGGACTAGCGGGATCCCGGGATTACAATGAGCAGTTCTTC.